This T cell receptor beta chain was documented in a study of cytomegalovirus exposure and HLA in healthy donors. Study information: The Caucasian-associated ancestry cluster contained 81% of the approximately 390 genotyped donors.

Note on this clone: Its cognate antigen is unknown.

Study results and caveats: CMV serostatus stood as the only immune exposure information on hand. In a later analysis, the majority of CMV-associated beta chains seemingly showed HLA restriction.

In the PCR, 60 Vbeta and 13 Jbeta primers were used. Assay: immunoSEQ multiplex PCR; the TCRdb copy retains only in-frame clones and omits some. The sample includes 200,000 or so clones, around 80% of them seen just once. Nominally healthy donors were sampled, though unrecorded immune exposures were likely. Specimen: PBMCs. The TCR sequence derives from a woman between 18 and 29 years old in good health and CMV-seropositive.

CDR3 in DNA: TGTGCCAGCAGTTCAGTGAACGGGGAGGACACCGGGGAGCTGTTTTTT. Translation gives CASSSVNGEDTGELFF. The rearrangement links TRBV6-5 to TRBJ2-2, with D maybe TRBD2 (6 bases). Trimming removed 4 bases at V and 3 bases at J, with 15 bases between. Germline V lookup: CDR1 MNHEY, CDR2 SVGAGI. This CDR3 is built from 16 residues.